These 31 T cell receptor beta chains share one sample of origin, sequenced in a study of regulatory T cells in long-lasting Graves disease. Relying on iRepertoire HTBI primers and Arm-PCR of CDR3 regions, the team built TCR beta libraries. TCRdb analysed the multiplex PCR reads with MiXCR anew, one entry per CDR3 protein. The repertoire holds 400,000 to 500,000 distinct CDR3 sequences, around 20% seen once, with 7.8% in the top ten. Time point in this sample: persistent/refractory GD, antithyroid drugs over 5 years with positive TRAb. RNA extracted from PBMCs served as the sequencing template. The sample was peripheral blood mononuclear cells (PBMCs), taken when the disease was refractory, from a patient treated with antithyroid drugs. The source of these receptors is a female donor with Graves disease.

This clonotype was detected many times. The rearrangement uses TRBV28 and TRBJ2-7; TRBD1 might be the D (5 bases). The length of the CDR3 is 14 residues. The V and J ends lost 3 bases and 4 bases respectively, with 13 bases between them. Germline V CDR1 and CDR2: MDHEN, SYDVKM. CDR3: CASSFVPGFYEQYF. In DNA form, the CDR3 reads TGTGCCAGCAGTTTCGTGCCAGGGTTTTACGAGCAGTACTTC.

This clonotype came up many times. CDR3 sequence (DNA): TGTGCCAGCAGCAAAATTGGGGGACTAGCTTTCGGCGATGAGCAGTTCTTC. Its translation is CASSKIGGLAFGDEQFF. The V call is TRBV28, the J call TRBJ2-1; TRBD2 matches 9 bases. Germline V lookup: CDR1 MDHEN, CDR2 SYDVKM. J lost 8 bases, V lost 6 bases, and 17 bases had no gene match. This CDR3 region has 17 residues. The complete variable domain, with remaining parts taken from reference TRBV28 and TRBJ2-1, reads DVKVTQSSRYLVKRTGEKVFLECVQDMDHENMFWYRQDPGLGLRLIYFSYDVKMKEKGDIPEGYSVSREKKERFSLILESASTNQTSMYLCASSKIGGLAFGDEQFFGPGTRLTVL.

CDR3: CASSWTSGLNEQFF. The CDR3, as DNA: TGTGCCAGCAGCTGGACTAGCGGGCTCAATGAGCAGTTCTTC. This sequence joins TRBV11-1 and TRBJ2-1; 11 bases fit TRBD2. Trimming removed 4 bases from V and 6 bases from J; junction bases left unmatched: 2. This CDR3 comprises 14 residues. The V gene's germline CDR1 is SGHAT and CDR2 FQDESV (reference sequence).

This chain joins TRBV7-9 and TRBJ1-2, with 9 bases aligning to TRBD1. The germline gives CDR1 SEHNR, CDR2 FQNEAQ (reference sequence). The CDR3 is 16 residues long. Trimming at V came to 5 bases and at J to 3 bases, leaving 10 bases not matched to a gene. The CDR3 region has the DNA TGTGCCAGCAGCCCGCCCCGGACAGGGGAAGACTATGGCTACACCTTC. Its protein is CASSPPRTGEDYGYTF.

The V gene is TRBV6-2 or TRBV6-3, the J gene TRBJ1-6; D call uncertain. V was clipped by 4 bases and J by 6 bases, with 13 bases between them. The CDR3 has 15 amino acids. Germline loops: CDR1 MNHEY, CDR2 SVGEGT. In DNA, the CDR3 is TGTGCCAGCAGTTCCGAGGGTCAGGTTAATTCACCCCTCCACTTT. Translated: CASSSEGQVNSPLHF.

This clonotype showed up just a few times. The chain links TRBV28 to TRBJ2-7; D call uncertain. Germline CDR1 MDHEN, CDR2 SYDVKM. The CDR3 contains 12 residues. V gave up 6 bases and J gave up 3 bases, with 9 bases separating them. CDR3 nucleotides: TGTGCCAGCAGGATGACAAGCTACGAGCAGTACTTC. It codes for CASRMTSYEQYF. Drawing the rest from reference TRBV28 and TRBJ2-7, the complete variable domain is DVKVTQSSRYLVKRTGEKVFLECVQDMDHENMFWYRQDPGLGLRLIYFSYDVKMKEKGDIPEGYSVSREKKERFSLILESASTNQTSMYLCASRMTSYEQYFGPGTRLTVT.

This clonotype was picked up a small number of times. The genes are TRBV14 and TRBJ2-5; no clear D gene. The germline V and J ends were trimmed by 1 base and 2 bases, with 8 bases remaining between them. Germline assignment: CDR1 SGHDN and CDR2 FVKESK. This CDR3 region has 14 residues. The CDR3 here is CASSQVELQETQYF. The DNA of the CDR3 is TGTGCCAGCAGCCAAGTAGAGTTGCAAGAGACCCAGTACTTC.

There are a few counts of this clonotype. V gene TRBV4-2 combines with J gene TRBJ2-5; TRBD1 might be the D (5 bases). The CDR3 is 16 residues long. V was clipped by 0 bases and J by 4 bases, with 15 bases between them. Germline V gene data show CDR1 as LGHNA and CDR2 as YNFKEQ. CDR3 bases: TGTGCCAGCAGCCAAGAAGGGCAGGGTGGATCAGAGACCCAGTACTTC. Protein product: CASSQEGQGGSETQYF.

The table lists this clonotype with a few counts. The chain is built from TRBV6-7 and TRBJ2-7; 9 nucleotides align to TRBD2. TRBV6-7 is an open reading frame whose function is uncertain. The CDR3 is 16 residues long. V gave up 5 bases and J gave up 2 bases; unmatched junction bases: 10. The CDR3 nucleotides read TGTGCCAGCAGTCCAAAGATAGCGGGGGAGGCCTACGAGCAGTACTTC. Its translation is CASSPKIAGEAYEQYF.

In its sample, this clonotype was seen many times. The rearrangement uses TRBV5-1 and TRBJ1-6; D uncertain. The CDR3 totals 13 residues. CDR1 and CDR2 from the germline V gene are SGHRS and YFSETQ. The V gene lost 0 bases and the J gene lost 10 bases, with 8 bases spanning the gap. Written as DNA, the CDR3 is TGCGCCAGCAGCTTGGCCCGGGAGTCACCCCTCCACTTT. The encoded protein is CASSLARESPLHF.

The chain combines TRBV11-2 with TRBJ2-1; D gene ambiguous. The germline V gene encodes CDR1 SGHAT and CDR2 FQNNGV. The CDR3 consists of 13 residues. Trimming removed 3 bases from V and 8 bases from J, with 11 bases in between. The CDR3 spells CASSFTQSDEQFF. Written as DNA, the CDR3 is TGTGCCAGCAGCTTTACCCAGTCCGATGAGCAGTTCTTC.

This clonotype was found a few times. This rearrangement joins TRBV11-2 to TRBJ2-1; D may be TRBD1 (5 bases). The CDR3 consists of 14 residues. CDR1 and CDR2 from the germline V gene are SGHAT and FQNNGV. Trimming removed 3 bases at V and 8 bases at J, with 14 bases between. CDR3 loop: CASSFRVTDYEQFF. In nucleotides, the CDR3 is TGTGCCAGCAGCTTTCGGGTGACAGACTATGAGCAGTTCTTC. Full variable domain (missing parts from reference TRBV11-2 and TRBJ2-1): EAGVAQSPRYKIIEKRQSVAFWCNPISGHATLYWYQQILGQGPKLLIQFQNNGVVDDSQLPKDRFSAERLKGVDSTLKIQPAKLEDSAVYLCASSFRVTDYEQFFGPGTRLTVL.

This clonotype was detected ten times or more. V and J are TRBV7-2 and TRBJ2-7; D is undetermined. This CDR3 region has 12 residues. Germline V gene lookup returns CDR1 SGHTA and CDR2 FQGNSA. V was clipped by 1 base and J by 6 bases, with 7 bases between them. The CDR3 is CASSLGQFEQYF. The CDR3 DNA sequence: TGTGCCAGCAGCTTAGGGCAGTTCGAGCAGTACTTC.

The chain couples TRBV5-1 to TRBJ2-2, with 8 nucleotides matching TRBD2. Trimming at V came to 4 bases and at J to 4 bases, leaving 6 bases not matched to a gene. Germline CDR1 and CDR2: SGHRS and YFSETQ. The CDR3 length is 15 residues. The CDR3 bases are TGCGCCAGCAGCATGAGCGGGAGTGTCACCGGGGAGCTGTTTTTT. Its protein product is CASSMSGSVTGELFF.

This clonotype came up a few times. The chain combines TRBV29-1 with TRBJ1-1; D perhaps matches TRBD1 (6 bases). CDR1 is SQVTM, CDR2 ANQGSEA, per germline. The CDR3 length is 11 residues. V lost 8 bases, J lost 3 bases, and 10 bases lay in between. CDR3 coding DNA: TGCAGCTCAGGGGTGGACACTGAAGCTTTCTTT. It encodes CSSGVDTEAFF.

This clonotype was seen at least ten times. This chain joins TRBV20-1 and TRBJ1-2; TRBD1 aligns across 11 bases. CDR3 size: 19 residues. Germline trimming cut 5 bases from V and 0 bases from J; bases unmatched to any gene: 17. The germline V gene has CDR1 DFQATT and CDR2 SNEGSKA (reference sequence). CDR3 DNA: TGCAGTGCTGACGGGCCAATGAGGACAGGGGGCGAAGCTAACTATGGCTACACCTTC. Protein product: CSADGPMRTGGEANYGYTF.

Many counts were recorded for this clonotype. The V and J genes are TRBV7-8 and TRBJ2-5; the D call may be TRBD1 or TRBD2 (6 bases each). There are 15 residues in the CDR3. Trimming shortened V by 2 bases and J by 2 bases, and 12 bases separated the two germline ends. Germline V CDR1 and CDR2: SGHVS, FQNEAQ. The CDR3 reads CASSLWGASQETQYF. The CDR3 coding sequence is TGTGCCAGCAGCTTATGGGGGGCTTCACAAGAGACCCAGTACTTC.

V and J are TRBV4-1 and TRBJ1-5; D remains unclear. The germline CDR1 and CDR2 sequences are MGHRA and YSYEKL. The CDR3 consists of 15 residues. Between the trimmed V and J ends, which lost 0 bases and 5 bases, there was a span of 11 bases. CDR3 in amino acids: CASSQDSADYQPQHF. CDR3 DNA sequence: TGCGCCAGCAGCCAAGATAGTGCGGACTATCAGCCCCAGCATTTT.

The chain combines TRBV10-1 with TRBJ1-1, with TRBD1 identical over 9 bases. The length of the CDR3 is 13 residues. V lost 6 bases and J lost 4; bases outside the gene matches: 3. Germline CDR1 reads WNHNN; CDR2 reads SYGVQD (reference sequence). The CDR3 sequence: CASSGTGSTEAFF. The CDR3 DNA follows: TGCGCCAGCAGCGGGACAGGGAGCACTGAAGCTTTCTTT.

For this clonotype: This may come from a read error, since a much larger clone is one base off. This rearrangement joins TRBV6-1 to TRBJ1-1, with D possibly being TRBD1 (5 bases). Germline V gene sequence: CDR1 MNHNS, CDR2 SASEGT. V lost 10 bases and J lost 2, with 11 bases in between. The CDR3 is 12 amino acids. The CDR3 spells CAIGAENTEAFF. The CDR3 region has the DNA TGTGCCATCGGGGCGGAAAACACTGAAGCTTTCTTT.

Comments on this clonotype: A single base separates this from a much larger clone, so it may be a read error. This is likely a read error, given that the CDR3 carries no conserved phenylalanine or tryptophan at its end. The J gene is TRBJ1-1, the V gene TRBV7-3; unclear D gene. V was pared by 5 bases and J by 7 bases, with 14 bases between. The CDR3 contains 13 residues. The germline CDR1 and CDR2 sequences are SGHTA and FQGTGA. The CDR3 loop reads CASSQGRGNEAFL. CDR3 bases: TGTGCCAGCAGCCAAGGTCGGGGTAATGAAGCTTTCCTT.

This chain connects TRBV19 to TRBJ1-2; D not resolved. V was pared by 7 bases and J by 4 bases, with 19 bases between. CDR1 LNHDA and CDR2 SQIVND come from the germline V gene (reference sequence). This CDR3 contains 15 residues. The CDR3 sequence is CASTLLGDEGYGYTF. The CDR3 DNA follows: TGTGCCAGTACCCTACTTGGGGATGAGGGCTATGGCTACACCTTC. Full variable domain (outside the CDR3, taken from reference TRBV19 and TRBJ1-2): DGGITQSPKYLFRKEGQNVTLSCEQNLNHDAMYWYRQDPGQGLRLIYYSQIVNDFQKGDIAEGYSVSREKKESFPLTVTSAQKNPTAFYLCASTLLGDEGYGYTFGSGTRLTVV.

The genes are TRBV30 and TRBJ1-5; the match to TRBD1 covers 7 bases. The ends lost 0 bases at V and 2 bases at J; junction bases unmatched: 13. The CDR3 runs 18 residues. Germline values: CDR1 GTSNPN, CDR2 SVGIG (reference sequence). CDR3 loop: CAWSVKGLRTGGNQPQHF. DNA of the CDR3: TGTGCCTGGAGTGTAAAGGGGCTCCGGACAGGAGGCAATCAGCCCCAGCATTTT.

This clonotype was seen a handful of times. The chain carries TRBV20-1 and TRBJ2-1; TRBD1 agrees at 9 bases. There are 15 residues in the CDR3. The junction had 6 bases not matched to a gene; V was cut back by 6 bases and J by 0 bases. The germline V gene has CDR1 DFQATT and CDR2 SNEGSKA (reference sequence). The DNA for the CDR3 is TGCAGTGCCCGACCGGGACAGGGCTCCTACAATGAGCAGTTCTTC. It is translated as CSARPGQGSYNEQFF.

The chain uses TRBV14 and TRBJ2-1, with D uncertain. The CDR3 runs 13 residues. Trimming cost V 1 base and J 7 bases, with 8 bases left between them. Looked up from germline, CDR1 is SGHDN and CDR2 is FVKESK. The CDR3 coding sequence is TGTGCCAGCAGCCAAGGGGGTTTAAATGAGCAGTTCTTC. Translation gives CASSQGGLNEQFF.

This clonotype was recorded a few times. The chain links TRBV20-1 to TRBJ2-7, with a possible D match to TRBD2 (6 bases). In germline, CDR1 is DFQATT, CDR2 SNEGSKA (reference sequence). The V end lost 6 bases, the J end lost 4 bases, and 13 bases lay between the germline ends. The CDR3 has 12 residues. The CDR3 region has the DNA TGCAGTGCACTCCGGGCGGGGTACGAGCAGTACTTC. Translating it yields CSALRAGYEQYF.

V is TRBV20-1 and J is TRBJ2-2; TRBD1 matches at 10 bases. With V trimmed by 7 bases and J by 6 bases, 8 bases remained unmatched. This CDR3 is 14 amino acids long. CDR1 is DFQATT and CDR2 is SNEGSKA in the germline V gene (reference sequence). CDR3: CSVLGTGASGELFF. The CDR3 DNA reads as TGCAGTGTGTTGGGGACAGGGGCTTCCGGGGAGCTGTTTTTT.

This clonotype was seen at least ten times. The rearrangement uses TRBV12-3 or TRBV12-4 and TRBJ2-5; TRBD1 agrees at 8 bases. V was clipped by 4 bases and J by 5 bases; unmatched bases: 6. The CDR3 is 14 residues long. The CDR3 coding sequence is TGTGCCAGCAGTTGGGGCAGGGGGCCGGAGACCCAGTACTTC. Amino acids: CASSWGRGPETQYF.

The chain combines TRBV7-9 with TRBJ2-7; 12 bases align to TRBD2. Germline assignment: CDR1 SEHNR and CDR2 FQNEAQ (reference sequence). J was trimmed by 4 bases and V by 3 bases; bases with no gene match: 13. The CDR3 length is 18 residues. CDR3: CASSLPRLAGVEGYEQYF. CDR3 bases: TGTGCCAGCAGCTTGCCCCGACTAGCGGGAGTCGAAGGGTACGAGCAGTACTTC.

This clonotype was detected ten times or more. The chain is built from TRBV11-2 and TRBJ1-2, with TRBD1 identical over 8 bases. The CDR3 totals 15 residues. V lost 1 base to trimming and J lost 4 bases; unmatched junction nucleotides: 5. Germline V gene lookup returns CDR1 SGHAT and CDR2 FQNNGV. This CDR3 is CASSLAAGGLYGYTF. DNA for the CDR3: TGTGCCAGCAGCTTAGCGGCAGGGGGCCTCTATGGCTACACCTTC. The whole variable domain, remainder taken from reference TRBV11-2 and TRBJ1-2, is EAGVAQSPRYKIIEKRQSVAFWCNPISGHATLYWYQQILGQGPKLLIQFQNNGVVDDSQLPKDRFSAERLKGVDSTLKIQPAKLEDSAVYLCASSLAAGGLYGYTFGSGTRLTVV.

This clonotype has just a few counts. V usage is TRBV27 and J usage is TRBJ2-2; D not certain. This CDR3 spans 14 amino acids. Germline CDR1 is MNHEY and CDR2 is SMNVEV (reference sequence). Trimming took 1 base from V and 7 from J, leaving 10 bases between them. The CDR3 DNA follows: TGTGCCAGCAGTTTATTTCGGCTGGGCGGGGAGCTGTTTTTT. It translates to CASSLFRLGGELFF.